This record covers a single T cell receptor (beta chain). Its recognized antigen is unknown. No clone much larger than this one lies a single base away; base qualities are absent. The source of the sample is a study of identical twins (dated by TCRdb to 2016 to 2017). Study-level background: To test whether fetal clonotypes persist, the study used deep sequencing on TCR alpha and beta repertoires from monozygotic twins, unrelated adults of various ages, and cord blood. To rule out contamination, the twin experiments were replicated at different times with different library preparation protocols.

Reading from cysteine to phenylalanine, the CDR3 counts 16 amino acids. The only DNA kept is the CDR3, 48 bases in frame from the first base. For this chain, trimming is 2 bases at the V end and 9 bases at the J end, and the number of junction bases without a gene match is 9. On the study overall, not on this receptor specifically: Fewer insertions were carried by abundant cord blood beta clonotypes, a similar but weaker trend appeared in young adult naive repertoires, and no such trend appeared in memory repertoires. Recombination models systematically underestimated out-of-frame TCR alpha sharing in monozygotic twins but agreed with sharing between unrelated individuals. Out-of-frame TCR alpha sequences shared between twins showed an excess of low generation-probability sequences compared with coincidental sharing between unrelated individuals. The excess sharing between twins in beta out-of-frame sequences was weaker because fewer shared sequences reduced the signal-to-noise ratio. Invariant T cells such as MAIT and iNKT could partly confound zero-insertion analyses, though diverse VJ usage argued against this for most clonotypes. Because the same donors could not be followed over many years, conclusions were based on cross-sectional statistical analysis.

All donors were healthy Caucasians. Three pairs of female monozygotic twins, all aged roughly 18 to 29 years, were included in the twin cohort. Peripheral blood mononuclear cells were used as the source from which RNA for TCR libraries was isolated. The library was produced with 5' RACE. The sequencing machine was an Illumina HiSeq 2000. Template switching added a universal primer binding site, and the final cDNA carried a unique molecular identifier that allowed TCR cDNA molecules to be counted accurately. Specific primers in the conserved constant-segment region were used to synthesize first-strand cDNA for TCR alpha and beta chains. To control for contamination, every cDNA library was double barcoded, receiving both a SMART-Mk sample barcode and Illumina barcodes. TruSeq adapter sequences along with Illumina sample barcodes were introduced in two successive PCR steps. Sequencing of the TCR alpha and beta cDNA libraries was done on the Illumina HiSeq platform using custom primers. Per the original workflow: MiGEC processed the raw reads to extract unique molecular identifiers, while MiXCR was used to determine the CDR3 positions. For each individual, recombination models were inferred using an EM algorithm with the repgenHMM and IGoR tools. Shared clonotype analysis was performed with the tcR package in R, normalizing sharing by the product of cloneset sizes. To study raw recombination without the effects of thymic and clonal selection, out-of-frame nonproductive sequences were analyzed. TCRdb ran its own pipeline on the public reads, namely fastp trimming at Q25 and MiXCR clone calling, and kept in-frame beta chains. Merged by CDR3 protein, the rows form single entries marked with the most common genes and DNA. The V and J calls reflect TCRdb's pipeline rather than the authors' work. Recorded for this sample are about 720,000 distinct CDR3 sequences; approximately 9% of them occurred a single time. In total, the top ten clones hold more than 0.75% of the sample.

These records were also assigned to another study, of yellow fever vaccine responses in identical twins. According to the second study: According to the authors, in identical twins the way T cells responded to vaccination appeared partly convergent and partly personalized. In the study, vaccine-responding T cell clones were precisely tracked in identical twins.

Sequencing was carried out using PBMCs. The clonotype comes from a woman aged 18-29 years in good health. The rearranged chain carries TRBV12-3 or TRBV12-4 and TRBJ2-1; the junction holds 11 bases that match TRBD2. The DNA sequence reads TGTGCCAGCAGTTTACACACTAGCGGGAGTTTTGGTGAGCAGTTCTTC. Its protein is CASSLHTSGSFGEQFF.